This T cell receptor (beta chain) was recovered during a study of T cells after yellow fever vaccination. Making TCR cDNA involved 5'RACE template switching, which added UMIs and a universal primer site. TCRdb re-derived calls from the 5' RACE reads in MiXCR, one entry per CDR3 protein. The table lists a few hundred thousand distinct CDR3 sequences, roughly 3.5% of them singletons. The CDR3 is 12 amino acids. The ends lost 2 bases at V and 5 bases at J; junction bases unmatched: 0. From germline, CDR1 is KGHSH and CDR2 LQKENI. Sequencing was performed on PBMCs, taken on the day of the yellow fever booster vaccination. The chain recombines TRBV18 with TRBJ2-7; 7 bases align to TRBD1. The TCR sequence derives from a man aged 18 to 35 who received the YFV17D yellow fever vaccine. CDR3 sequence (DNA): TGTGCCAGCTCACCAGACAGGGACGAGCAGTACTTC. This encodes CASSPDRDEQYF.